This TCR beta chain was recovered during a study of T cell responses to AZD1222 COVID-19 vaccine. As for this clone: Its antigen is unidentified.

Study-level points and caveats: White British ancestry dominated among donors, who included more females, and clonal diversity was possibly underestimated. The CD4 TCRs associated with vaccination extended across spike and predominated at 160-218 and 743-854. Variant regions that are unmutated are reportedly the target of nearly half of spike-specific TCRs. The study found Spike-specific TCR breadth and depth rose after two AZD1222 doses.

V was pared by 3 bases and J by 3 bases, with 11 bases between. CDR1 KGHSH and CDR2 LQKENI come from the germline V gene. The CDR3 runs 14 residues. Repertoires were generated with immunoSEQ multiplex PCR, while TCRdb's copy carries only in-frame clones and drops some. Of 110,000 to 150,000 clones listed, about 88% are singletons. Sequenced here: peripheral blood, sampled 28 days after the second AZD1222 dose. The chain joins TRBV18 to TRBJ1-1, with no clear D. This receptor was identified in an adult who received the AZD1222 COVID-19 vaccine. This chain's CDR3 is CASSPMDEDTEAFF. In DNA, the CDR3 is TGTGCCAGCTCACCCATGGACGAGGACACTGAAGCTTTCTTT. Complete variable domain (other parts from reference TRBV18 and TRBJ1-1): NAGVMQNPRHLVRRRGQEARLRCSPMKGHSHVYWYRQLPEEGLKFMVYLQKENIIDESGMPKERFSAEFPKEGPSILRIQQVVRGDSAAYFCASSPMDEDTEAFFGQGTRLTVV.